This note documents a single T cell receptor beta chain sequence. The data were obtained in a study of blood T cell repertoires in COVID-19. Study-wide background: Spain, Italy and the United States supplied samples that represented acute and convalescent COVID-19.

In the authors' methods: Amplification with reference gene primers provided the estimates of nucleated cell counts. This table comes from immunoSEQ multiplex PCR, and its TCRdb copy is limited to in-frame clones, with some not included. That table is the source of V, J and clone size, and D and trimming were worked out from the DNA. The sample has fewer than 120,000 clones, 80% to 90% seen once. Trimming stripped 1 base from V and 5 bases from J, with 9 bases between. The CDR3 runs 13 residues. CDR1 GTSNPN and CDR2 SVGIG come from the germline V gene (reference sequence). The sample consisted of peripheral blood. The sequence derives from a woman aged 60-75 years with acute or convalescent COVID-19. The V call is TRBV30, the J call TRBJ1-5, with TRBD1 as a possible D gene (5 bases). The CDR3 DNA sequence: TGTGCCTGGAGTGAAGACAGCTATCAGCCCCAGCATTTT. Its protein is CAWSEDSYQPQHF.